These 27 T cell receptor beta chains share one sample of origin, sequenced in a study of shared T cell receptors in the human thymus. The data were produced by immunoSEQ multiplex PCR, yet TCRdb's version contains in-frame clones alone and is incomplete. Of about 660,000 clones detected, approximately 87% appear once; the ten largest clones hold 0.008% to 0.011%. These same records also appear under a second study, on human thymus T cells.

The sequenced material came from thymocytes. These receptors all come from a boy younger than two with a congenital heart defect.

J is TRBJ1-5 and V is TRBV27; 7 nucleotides line up with TRBD1. Germline CDR1 reads MNHEY; CDR2 reads SMNVEV (reference sequence). V was clipped by 5 bases and J by 6 bases; unmatched bases: 7. The CDR3 loop spans 14 amino acids. The CDR3 region has the DNA TGTGCCAGCAGTACCAGGGGGAAAGGTCAGCCCCAGCATTTT. Residues: CASSTRGKGQPQHF.

The chain combines TRBV4-1 with TRBJ2-1, with 8 bases lining up with TRBD2. Per germline, CDR1 MGHRA and CDR2 YSYEKL. The trim removed 1 base at V and 6 bases at J, leaving 8 bases unmatched. CDR3 length equals 16 residues. CDR3: CASSQAVVAGINEQFF. The CDR3 DNA reads as TGCGCCAGCAGCCAAGCTGTAGTAGCGGGAATCAATGAGCAGTTCTTC.

The gene calls are TRBV10-2 and TRBJ2-1, with D possibly matching TRBD1 (6 bases). The CDR3 has 14 residues. Germline CDR1 WSHSY, CDR2 SAAADI. The ends were cut back, 4 bases at V and 5 bases at J, with 12 bases in the middle. CDR3 nucleotide sequence: TGCGCCAGCAGTGGGGGACACCGCGACAATGAGCAGTTCTTC. This encodes CASSGGHRDNEQFF.

The chain employs TRBV9 and TRBJ2-1, with 9 bases fitting TRBD2. CDR1 SGDLS and CDR2 YYNGEE come from the germline V gene. This CDR3 has 18 residues. With V trimmed by 0 bases and J by 5 bases, 12 bases remained unmatched. In DNA form, the CDR3 reads TGTGCCAGCAGCGTAGCAGGTGATAGCGGGAGTTCCCACAATGAGCAGTTCTTC. Its protein is CASSVAGDSGSSHNEQFF.

This clone was picked up a small number of times. This chain uses TRBV7-6 with TRBJ2-7; TRBD1 is a possible D gene (6 bases). CDR1 and CDR2 (germline): SGHVS, FNYEAQ. The germline V and J ends were trimmed by 1 base and 2 bases, with 12 bases remaining between them. This CDR3 is built from 15 residues. CDR3 loop: CASSLGQGKAYEQYF. As DNA, the CDR3 is TGTGCCAGCAGCTTAGGGCAGGGGAAGGCCTACGAGCAGTACTTC.

The chain combines TRBV11-2 with TRBJ2-2, with 8 bases lining up with TRBD1. The CDR3 sequence is 19 residues long. With V trimmed by 5 bases and J by 3 bases, 17 bases remained unmatched. The germline gives CDR1 SGHAT, CDR2 FQNNGV. In nucleotides, the CDR3 is TGTGCCAGCAGCCCCCTAGGACAGGGCAATCTCAGGGACACCGGGGAGCTGTTTTTT. As protein: CASSPLGQGNLRDTGELFF. Filled out from reference TRBV11-2 and TRBJ2-2, the complete variable domain reads EAGVAQSPRYKIIEKRQSVAFWCNPISGHATLYWYQQILGQGPKLLIQFQNNGVVDDSQLPKDRFSAERLKGVDSTLKIQPAKLEDSAVYLCASSPLGQGNLRDTGELFFGEGSRLTVL.

The chain uses TRBV18 and TRBJ2-1; the D is unclear. The V gene's germline CDR1 is KGHSH and CDR2 LQKENI. V was trimmed by 1 base and J by 6 bases, leaving 10 bases between them. CDR3 length equals 14 residues. CDR3: CASSPRSQSNEQFF. Here the CDR3 DNA reads TGTGCCAGCTCACCACGTTCACAGAGCAATGAGCAGTTCTTC.

This chain joins TRBV4-3 and TRBJ2-3, with TRBD2 identical over 10 bases. With 1 base clipped from V and 4 bases from J, the junction kept 5 bases outside the gene matches. The CDR3 has 16 residues. Germline lookup yields CDR1 LGHNA and CDR2 YSLEER. CDR3 DNA: TGCGCCAGCAGCCAAGGAGAGCGGGAGGGCCCAGATACGCAGTATTTT. Amino acids: CASSQGEREGPDTQYF.

Worth noting for this clone: This specimen includes other DNA sequences encoding the same CDR3. V usage is TRBV29-1 and J usage is TRBJ2-1, with 9 bases aligning to TRBD2. The junction had 12 bases not matched to a gene; V was cut back by 4 bases and J by 5 bases. Germline-derived CDR1 and CDR2 are SQVTM and ANQGSEA. There are 16 residues in the CDR3. This chain's CDR3 is CSVGRGLAGTHNEQFF. The DNA for the CDR3 is TGCAGCGTTGGCAGGGGACTAGCTGGAACCCACAATGAGCAGTTCTTC.

This clone turned up a few times. The V and J genes are TRBV19 and TRBJ2-4; 11 bases line up with TRBD2. This CDR3 contains 17 residues. With 4 bases clipped from V and 6 bases from J, the junction kept 11 bases outside the gene matches. Germline lookup yields CDR1 LNHDA and CDR2 SQIVND (reference sequence). The CDR3 sequence: CASSTPGLADFRNIQYF. The CDR3 DNA follows: TGTGCCAGTAGTACACCGGGACTAGCGGATTTTAGAAACATTCAGTACTTC.

This chain uses TRBV25-1 with TRBJ2-1; TRBD2 aligns across 9 bases. V lost 3 bases and J lost 6; bases outside the gene matches: 6. The CDR3 has 15 residues. From germline, CDR1 is MGHDK and CDR2 SYGVNS. The CDR3: CASSDSGTSLNEQFF. The CDR3 nucleotides read TGTGCCAGCAGTGACTCCGGGACTAGCCTCAATGAGCAGTTCTTC. The full variable domain, with the rest looked up from reference TRBV25-1 and TRBJ2-1, is EADIYQTPRYLVIGTGKKITLECSQTMGHDKMYWYQQDPGMELHLIHYSYGVNSTEKGDLSSESTVSRIRTEHFPLTLESARPSHTSQYLCASSDSGTSLNEQFFGPGTRLTVL.

The chain employs TRBV4-3 and TRBJ1-1, with 8 positions matching TRBD1. The CDR3 has 16 amino acids. CDR1 and CDR2 from the germline V gene are LGHNA and YSLEER. Trimming removed 0 bases from V and 4 bases from J; junction bases left unmatched: 7. CDR3 nucleotide sequence: TGCGCCAGCAGCCAAGATCTGTTGGACAGGGCCACTGAAGCTTTCTTT. Protein: CASSQDLLDRATEAFF.

The rearrangement uses TRBV5-4 and TRBJ2-5; D possibly corresponds to TRBD2 (5 bases). The germline V and J ends were trimmed by 0 bases and 3 bases, with 6 bases remaining between them. Per the germline V gene, CDR1 is SGHNT and CDR2 is YYREEE (reference sequence). The CDR3 sequence is 13 residues long. The CDR3 protein is CASSLAGKETQYF. CDR3 DNA: TGTGCCAGCAGCTTGGCGGGAAAAGAGACCCAGTACTTC.

The chain uses TRBV4-3 and TRBJ2-7; 8 bases agree with TRBD2. CDR3 length: 15 amino acids. Germline V gene data show CDR1 as LGHNA and CDR2 as YSLEER. The ends lost 0 bases at V and 3 bases at J; junction bases unmatched: 4. The CDR3 DNA reads as TGCGCCAGCAGCCAAGATGCTAGCGGGTTCTACGAGCAGTACTTC. This encodes CASSQDASGFYEQYF.

This rearrangement joins TRBV30 to TRBJ2-7; no clear D. V was cut by 4 bases and J by 7 bases, with 17 bases left in between. The CDR3 spans 13 residues. Germline V gene data show CDR1 as GTSNPN and CDR2 as SVGIG (reference sequence). The CDR3 DNA reads TGTGCCTGGACCACCAAAGGAGCCGGGGAGCAGTACTTC. It codes for CAWTTKGAGEQYF.

The genes are TRBV7-9 and TRBJ2-2; 10 positions match TRBD2. V shed 5 bases and J 7 bases; nucleotides not matched to a gene: 10. The germline gives CDR1 SEHNR, CDR2 FQNEAQ (reference sequence). There are 16 residues in the CDR3. CDR3 nucleotide sequence: TGTGCCAGCAGCCCAGCCAGCGGGAGGGCGAACGGGGAGCTGTTTTTT. This gives the protein CASSPASGRANGELFF. Full variable domain (rest looked up from reference TRBV7-9 and TRBJ2-2): DTGVSQNPRHKITKRGQNVTFRCDPISEHNRLYWYRQTLGQGPEFLTYFQNEAQLEKSRLLSDRFSAERPKGSFSTLEIQRTEQGDSAMYLCASSPASGRANGELFFGEGSRLTVL.

The V and J genes are TRBV18 and TRBJ2-6, with D possibly matching TRBD2 (6 bases). This CDR3 has 20 residues. V lost 3 bases and J 0 bases, leaving 21 bases between the germline ends. Germline V lookup: CDR1 KGHSH, CDR2 LQKENI. CDR3 sequence reads: CASSPPKASGSISGANVLTF. CDR3 nucleotide sequence: TGTGCCAGCTCACCCCCCAAGGCCAGCGGGTCGATCTCTGGGGCCAACGTCCTGACTTTC.

The rearrangement joins TRBV15 to TRBJ2-5; the match to TRBD2 covers 7 bases. The CDR3 runs 15 residues. The V and J ends lost 5 bases and 4 bases, in that order; junction bases with no gene match: 10. CDR1 is LNHNV and CDR2 is YYDKDF in the germline V gene (reference sequence). The CDR3 sequence: CATSRSWGGVETQYF. The CDR3 DNA is TGTGCCACCAGCCGGAGTTGGGGGGGGGTAGAGACCCAGTACTTC.

The chain joins TRBV14 to TRBJ2-7, with D possibly matching TRBD2 (6 bases). Germline V gene sequence: CDR1 SGHDN, CDR2 FVKESK. Trimming stripped 6 bases from V and 2 bases from J, with 11 bases between. CDR3 length: 13 residues. The CDR3 region has the DNA TGTGCCAGCAGGGAGGGGCCAGCCTACGAGCAGTACTTC. Translated, it gives CASREGPAYEQYF.

The V and J genes are TRBV5-6 and TRBJ2-3, with a weak D call TRBD2 (6 bases). V was clipped by 1 base and J by 5 bases, with 14 bases between them. The CDR3 extends over 15 amino acids. The germline gives CDR1 SGHDT, CDR2 YYEEEE. CDR3 region: CASSLPGGTGDTQYF. The CDR3 nucleotides read TGTGCCAGCAGCTTGCCTGGCGGGACGGGAGATACGCAGTATTTT.

The rearrangement uses TRBV11-2 and TRBJ1-2, with D unclear. From germline, CDR1 is SGHAT and CDR2 FQNNGV. Deletions cut 1 base from V and 1 base from J, with 13 bases between. This CDR3 region has 16 residues. As DNA, the CDR3 is TGTGCCAGCAGCTTAGTCAGGCCGGGGAGTAACTATGGCTACACCTTC. Its translation: CASSLVRPGSNYGYTF.

The gene calls are TRBV28 and TRBJ1-5, with TRBD1 as a possible D gene (6 bases). The germline gives CDR1 MDHEN, CDR2 SYDVKM. The CDR3 has 15 amino acids. Trimming shortened V by 5 bases and J by 3 bases, and 14 bases separated the two germline ends. CDR3 bases: TGTGCCAGCAGTCCATCAGGACAGCACAATCAGCCCCAGCATTTT. Translated: CASSPSGQHNQPQHF.

The chain joins TRBV18 to TRBJ2-2; 7 nucleotides line up with TRBD1. Trimming cost V 6 bases and J 5 bases; bases outside gene matches: 6. The CDR3 has 14 residues. Germline V gives CDR1 KGHSH, CDR2 LQKENI. The CDR3 loop reads CASSEQGTTGELFF. CDR3 bases: TGTGCCAGCTCGGAACAGGGGACGACCGGGGAGCTGTTTTTT.

This sequence joins TRBV18 and TRBJ2-7; no reliable D call. The V and J ends lost 4 bases and 3 bases respectively, with 13 bases between them. The CDR3 loop spans 14 amino acids. Germline V CDR1 and CDR2: KGHSH, LQKENI. Here the CDR3 DNA reads TGTGCCAGCTCACACGGGTCCCAAAGCTACGAGCAGTACTTC. This encodes CASSHGSQSYEQYF.

For this clone: Other nucleotide sequences in the sample specify the same CDR3. As DNA, the CDR3 is TGTGCCTGGAGTGTGCCCCTGAGGGTTGAGACCCAGTACTTC. It is translated as CAWSVPLRVETQYF. The J gene is TRBJ2-5, the V gene TRBV30; D perhaps matches TRBD2 (5 bases). CDR1 and CDR2 from the germline V gene are GTSNPN and SVGIG (reference sequence). Trimming left V 0 bases short and J 5 bases short, with 13 bases between. This CDR3 has 14 residues.

The chain recombines TRBV7-6 with TRBJ2-2; 7 bases line up with TRBD2. The V segment lost 5 bases and the J segment 7 bases; nucleotides outside the gene matches: 16. Germline V gene data show CDR1 as SGHVS and CDR2 as FNYEAQ. The CDR3 totals 17 residues. CDR3 bases: TGTGCCAGCAGCCCCCCGTCGGTGCGGGAGTCGGTCGGGGAGCTGTTTTTT. Its protein is CASSPPSVRESVGELFF. The full variable domain, in which reference TRBV7-6 and TRBJ2-2 provide the parts outside the CDR3, is GAGVSQSPRYKVTKRGQDVALRCDPISGHVSLYWYRQALGQGPEFLTYFNYEAQQDKSGLPNDRFSAERPEGSISTLTIQRTEQRDSAMYRCASSPPSVRESVGELFFGEGSRLTVL.

The chain has TRBV11-2 and TRBJ2-3, with D possibly TRBD2 on 5 matching bases. V lost 5 bases, J lost 4 bases, and 10 bases lay in between. The length of the CDR3 is 13 residues. Germline CDR1 is SGHAT and CDR2 is FQNNGV. The CDR3 bases are TGTGCCAGCAGCGAGGCTAGCCCAGATACGCAGTATTTT. This sequence encodes CASSEASPDTQYF.